The clone carrying this T cell receptor (beta chain) has a handful of counts. As yet, its antigen is unknown. V shed 3 bases and J 2 bases; nucleotides not matched to a gene: 3. This CDR3 has 15 residues. The germline gives CDR1 KGHSH, CDR2 LQKENI. TCRdb itself ran the RACE reads through MiXCR, one entry per CDR3 protein. Of fewer than 400,000 distinct CDR3 sequences detected, approximately 6.3% appear once; the ten largest clones hold 8.4%. This sample is part of a study of human T cells and chemical hapten exposure. Study-level findings and limits: Controls had significantly fewer large CDR3 similarity clusters than were formed by expanded TCRs.

As for time point: patch test 1, 2 weeks after DPC sensitization. Treatment given: therapeutic diphenylcyclopropenone sensitization with weekly scalp DPC. The sequence came from a woman aged 18-35 years with alopecia areata. Some clones in this sample may be carry-over from other donors' samples. The chain has TRBV18 and TRBJ2-5, with 10 bases that match TRBD2. The specimen comprised whole blood, sampled in connection with sensitization to the hapten diphenylcyclopropenone (DPC). The CDR3 is CASSPQGLAQETQYF. DNA for the CDR3: TGTGCCAGCTCACCGCAGGGACTAGCGCAAGAGACCCAGTACTTC.